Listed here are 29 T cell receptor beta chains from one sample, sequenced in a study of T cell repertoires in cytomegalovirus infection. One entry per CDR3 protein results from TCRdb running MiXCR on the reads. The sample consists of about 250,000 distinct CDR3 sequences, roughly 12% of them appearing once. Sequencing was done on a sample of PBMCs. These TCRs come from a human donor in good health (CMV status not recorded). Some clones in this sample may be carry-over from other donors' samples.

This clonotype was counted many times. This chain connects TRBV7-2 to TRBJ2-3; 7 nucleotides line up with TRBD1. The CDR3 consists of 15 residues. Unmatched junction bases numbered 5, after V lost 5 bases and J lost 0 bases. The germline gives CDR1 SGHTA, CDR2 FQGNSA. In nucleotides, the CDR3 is TGTGCCAGCAGCCTTAACAGGGGAAGCACAGATACGCAGTATTTT. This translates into CASSLNRGSTDTQYF.

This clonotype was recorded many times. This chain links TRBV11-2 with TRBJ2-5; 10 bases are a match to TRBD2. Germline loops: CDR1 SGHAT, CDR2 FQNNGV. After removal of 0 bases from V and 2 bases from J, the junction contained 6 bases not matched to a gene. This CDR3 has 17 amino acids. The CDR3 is CASSLDRAGGAQETQYF. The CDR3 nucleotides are TGTGCCAGCAGCTTAGATCGAGCGGGGGGGGCGCAAGAGACCCAGTACTTC.

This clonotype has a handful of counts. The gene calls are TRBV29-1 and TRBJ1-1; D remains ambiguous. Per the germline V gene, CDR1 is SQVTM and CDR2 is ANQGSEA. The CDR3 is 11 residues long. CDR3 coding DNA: TGCAGGACTCAGACGAACACTGAAGCTTTCTTT. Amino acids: CRTQTNTEAFF.

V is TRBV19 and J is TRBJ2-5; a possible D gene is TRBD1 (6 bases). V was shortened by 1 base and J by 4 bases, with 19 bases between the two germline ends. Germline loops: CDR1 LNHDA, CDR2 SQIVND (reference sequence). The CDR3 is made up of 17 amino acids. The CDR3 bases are TGTGCCAGTAGTATAGTCGCCCCCGGCAGGGGCATAGAGACCCAGTACTTC. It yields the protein CASSIVAPGRGIETQYF. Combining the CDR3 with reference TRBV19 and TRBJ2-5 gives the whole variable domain DGGITQSPKYLFRKEGQNVTLSCEQNLNHDAMYWYRQDPGQGLRLIYYSQIVNDFQKGDIAEGYSVSREKKESFPLTVTSAQKNPTAFYLCASSIVAPGRGIETQYFGPGTRLLVL.

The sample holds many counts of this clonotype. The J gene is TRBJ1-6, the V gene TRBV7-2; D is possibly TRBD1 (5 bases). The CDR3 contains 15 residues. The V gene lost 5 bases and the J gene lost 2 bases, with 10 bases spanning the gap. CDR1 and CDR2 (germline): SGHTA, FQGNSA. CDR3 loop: CASSPGHPYNSPLHF. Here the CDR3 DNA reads TGTGCCAGCAGCCCAGGACACCCCTATAATTCACCCCTCCACTTT.

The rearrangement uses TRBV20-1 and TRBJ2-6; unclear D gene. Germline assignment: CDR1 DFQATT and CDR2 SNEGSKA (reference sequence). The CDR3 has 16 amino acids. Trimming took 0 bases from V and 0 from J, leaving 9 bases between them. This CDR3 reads CSARESRSSGANVLTF. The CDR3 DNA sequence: TGCAGTGCTAGAGAATCTAGGAGCTCTGGGGCCAACGTCCTGACTTTC.

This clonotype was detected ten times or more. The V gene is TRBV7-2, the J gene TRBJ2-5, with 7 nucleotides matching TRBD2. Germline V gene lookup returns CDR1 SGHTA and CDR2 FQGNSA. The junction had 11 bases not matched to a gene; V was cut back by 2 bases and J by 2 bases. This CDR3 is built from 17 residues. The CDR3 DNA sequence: TGTGCCAGCAGCTTAAATGGCGGGAGCATTGGTCAAGAGACCCAGTACTTC. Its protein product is CASSLNGGSIGQETQYF.

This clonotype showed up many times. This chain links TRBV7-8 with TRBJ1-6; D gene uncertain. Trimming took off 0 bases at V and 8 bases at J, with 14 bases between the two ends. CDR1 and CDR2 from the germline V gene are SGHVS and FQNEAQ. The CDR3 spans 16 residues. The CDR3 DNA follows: TGTGCCAGCAGCTTAGCGCATTTCGAGGTTTATTCACCCCTCCACTTT. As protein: CASSLAHFEVYSPLHF.

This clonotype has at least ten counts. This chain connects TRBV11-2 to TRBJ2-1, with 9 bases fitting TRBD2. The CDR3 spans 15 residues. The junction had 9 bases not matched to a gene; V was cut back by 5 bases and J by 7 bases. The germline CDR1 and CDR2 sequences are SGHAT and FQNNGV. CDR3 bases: TGTGCCAGCAGCCCCTGGGGGACTAGCCGGAATGAGCAGTTCTTC. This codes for CASSPWGTSRNEQFF.

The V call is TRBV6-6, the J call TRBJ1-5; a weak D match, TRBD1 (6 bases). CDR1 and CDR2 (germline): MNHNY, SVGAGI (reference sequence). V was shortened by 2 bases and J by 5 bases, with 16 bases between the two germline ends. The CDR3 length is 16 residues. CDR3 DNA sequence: TGTGCCAGCAGTTACCCAAGGGTCAACAGGGATCAGCCCCAGCATTTT. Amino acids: CASSYPRVNRDQPQHF.

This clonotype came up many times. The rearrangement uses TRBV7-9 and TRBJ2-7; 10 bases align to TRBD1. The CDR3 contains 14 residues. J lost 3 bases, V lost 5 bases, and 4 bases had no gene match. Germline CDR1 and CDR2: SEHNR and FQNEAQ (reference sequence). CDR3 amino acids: CASSRQGANYEQYF. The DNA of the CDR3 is TGTGCCAGCAGCCGACAGGGGGCTAACTACGAGCAGTACTTC.

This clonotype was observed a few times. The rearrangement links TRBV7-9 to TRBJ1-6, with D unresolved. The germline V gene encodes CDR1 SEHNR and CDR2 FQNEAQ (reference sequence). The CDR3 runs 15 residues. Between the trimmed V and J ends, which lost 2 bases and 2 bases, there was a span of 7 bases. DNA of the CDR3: TGTGCCAGCAGCTTACAAACCACCTATAATTCACCCCTCCACTTT. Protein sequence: CASSLQTTYNSPLHF.

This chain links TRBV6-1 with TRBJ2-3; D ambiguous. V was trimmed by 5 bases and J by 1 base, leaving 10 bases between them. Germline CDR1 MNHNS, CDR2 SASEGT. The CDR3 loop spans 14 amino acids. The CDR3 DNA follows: TGTGCCAGCAGTCAGACGGATCGCACAGATACGCAGTATTTT. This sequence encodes CASSQTDRTDTQYF.

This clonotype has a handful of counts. The CDR3 DNA is TGTGCCAGCAGCTCCCCGGGACAGCCTCCCCCCTACAATGAGCAGTTCTTC. It yields the protein CASSSPGQPPPYNEQFF. The gene calls are TRBV7-3 and TRBJ2-1; 7 nucleotides line up with TRBD1. The CDR3 runs to 17 residues. Germline CDR1 SGHTA, CDR2 FQGTGA. J gave up 2 bases and V 4 bases, and 11 bases lay outside the gene matches.

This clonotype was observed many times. This CDR3 reads CASSLWGTGLFF. CDR3 in DNA: TGTGCCAGCAGTTTATGGGGGACGGGGCTGTTCTTC. The chain uses TRBV28 and TRBJ2-1; D is possibly TRBD1 or TRBD2 (5 bases each). This CDR3 region has 12 residues. The V gene's germline CDR1 is MDHEN and CDR2 SYDVKM. Trimming left V 0 bases short and J 15 bases short, with 12 bases between.

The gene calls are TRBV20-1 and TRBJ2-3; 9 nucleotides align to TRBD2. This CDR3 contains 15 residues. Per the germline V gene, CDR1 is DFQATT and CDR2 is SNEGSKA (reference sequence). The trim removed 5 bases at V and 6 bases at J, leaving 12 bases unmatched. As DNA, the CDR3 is TGCAGTGCTCCCCAGACTAGCGGCCGTCCGGATACGCAGTATTTT. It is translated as CSAPQTSGRPDTQYF.

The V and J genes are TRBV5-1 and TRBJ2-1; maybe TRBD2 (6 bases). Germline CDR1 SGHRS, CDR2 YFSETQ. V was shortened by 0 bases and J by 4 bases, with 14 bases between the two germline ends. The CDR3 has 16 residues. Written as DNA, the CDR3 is TGCGCCAGCAGCTTGGATCCGGGAGTGAGGTACAATGAGCAGTTCTTC. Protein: CASSLDPGVRYNEQFF.

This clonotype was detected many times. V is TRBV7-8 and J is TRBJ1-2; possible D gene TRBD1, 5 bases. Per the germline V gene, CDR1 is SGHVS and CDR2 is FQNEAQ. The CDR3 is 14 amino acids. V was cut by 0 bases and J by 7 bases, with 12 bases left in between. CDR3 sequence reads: CASSLAGTPGGYTF. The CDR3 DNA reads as TGTGCCAGCAGCTTAGCGGGGACCCCGGGTGGCTACACCTTC.

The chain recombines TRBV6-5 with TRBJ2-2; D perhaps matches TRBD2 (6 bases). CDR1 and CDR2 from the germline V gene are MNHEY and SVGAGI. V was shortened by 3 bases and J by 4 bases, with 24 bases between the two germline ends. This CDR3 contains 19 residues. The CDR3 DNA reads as TGTGCCAGCAGTTATGCCCGGGGTGCGCGGGGCCTACCCACCGGGGAGCTGTTTTTT. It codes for CASSYARGARGLPTGELFF.

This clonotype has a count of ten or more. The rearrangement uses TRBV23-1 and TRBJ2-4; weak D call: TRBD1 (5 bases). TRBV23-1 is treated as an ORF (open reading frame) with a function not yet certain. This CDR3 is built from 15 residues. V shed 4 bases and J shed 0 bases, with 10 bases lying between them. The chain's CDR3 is CASSRQQLAKNIQYF. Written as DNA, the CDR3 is TGCGCCAGCAGTCGACAGCAACTAGCCAAAAACATTCAGTACTTC.

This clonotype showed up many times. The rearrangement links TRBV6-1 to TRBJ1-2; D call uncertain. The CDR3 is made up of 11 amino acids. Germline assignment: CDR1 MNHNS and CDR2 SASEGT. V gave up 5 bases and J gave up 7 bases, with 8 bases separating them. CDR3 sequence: CASSSRVGYTF. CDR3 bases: TGTGCCAGCAGTTCCCGGGTTGGCTACACCTTC.

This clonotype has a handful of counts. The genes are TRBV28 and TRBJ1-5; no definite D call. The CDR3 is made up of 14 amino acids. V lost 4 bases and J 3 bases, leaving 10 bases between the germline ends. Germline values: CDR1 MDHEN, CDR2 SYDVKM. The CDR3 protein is CASSYLGNNQPQHF. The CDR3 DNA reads TGTGCCAGCAGTTATCTAGGGAACAATCAGCCCCAGCATTTT.

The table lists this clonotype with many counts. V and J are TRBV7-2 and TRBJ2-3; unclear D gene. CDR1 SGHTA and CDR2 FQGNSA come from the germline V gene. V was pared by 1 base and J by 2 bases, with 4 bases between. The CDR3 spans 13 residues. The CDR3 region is CASSLDYTDTQYF. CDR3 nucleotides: TGTGCCAGCAGCTTAGACTACACAGATACGCAGTATTTT.

The CDR3 bases are TGTGCCAGCAGTGATTGGGCAGCTGGGGCCAACGTCCTGACTTTC. Its translation: CASSDWAAGANVLTF. The gene calls are TRBV2 and TRBJ2-6; the D is unclear. The germline V gene has CDR1 SNHLY and CDR2 FYNNEI. CDR3 length: 15 residues. Trimming pared 3 bases from V and 2 bases from J, leaving 8 bases between.

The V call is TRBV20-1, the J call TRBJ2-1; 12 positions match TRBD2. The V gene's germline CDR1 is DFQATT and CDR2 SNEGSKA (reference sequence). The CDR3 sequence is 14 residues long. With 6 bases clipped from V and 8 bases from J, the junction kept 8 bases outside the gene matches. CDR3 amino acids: CSAIGLAGFYEQFF. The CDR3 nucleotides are TGCAGTGCCATTGGACTAGCGGGGTTTTATGAGCAGTTCTTC.

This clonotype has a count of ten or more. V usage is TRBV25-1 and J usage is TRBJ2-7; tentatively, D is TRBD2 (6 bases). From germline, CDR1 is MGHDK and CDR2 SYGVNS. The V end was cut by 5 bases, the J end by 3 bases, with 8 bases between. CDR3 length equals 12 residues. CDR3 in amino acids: CASSREYYEQYF. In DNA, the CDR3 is TGTGCCAGCAGTCGGGAGTACTACGAGCAGTACTTC.

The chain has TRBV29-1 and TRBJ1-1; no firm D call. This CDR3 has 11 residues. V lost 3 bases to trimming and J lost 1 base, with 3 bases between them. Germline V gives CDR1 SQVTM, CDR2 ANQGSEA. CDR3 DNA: TGCAGCGTTGACAGGAACACTGAAGCTTTCTTT. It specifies CSVDRNTEAFF.

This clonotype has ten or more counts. CDR3: CATETGAEAFF. The CDR3 bases are TGTGCCACTGAAACAGGAGCTGAAGCTTTCTTT. The chain recombines TRBV11-3 with TRBJ1-1; maybe TRBD1 (5 bases). The germline CDR1 and CDR2 sequences are SGHNT and YENEEA. Trimming shortened V by 10 bases and J by 6 bases, and 12 bases separated the two germline ends. The CDR3 sequence is 11 residues long.

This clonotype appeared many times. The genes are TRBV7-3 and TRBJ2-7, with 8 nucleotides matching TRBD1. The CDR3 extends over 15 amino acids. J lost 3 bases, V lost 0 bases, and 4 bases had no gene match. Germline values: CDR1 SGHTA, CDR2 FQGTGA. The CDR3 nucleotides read TGTGCCAGCAGCTTAACCGGTGACAGGGGCTACGAGCAGTACTTC. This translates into CASSLTGDRGYEQYF.